This TCR beta chain emerged from a study of response to subunit inactivated influenza vaccine. Study results and limitations: That few new T cells are recruited by each seasonal influenza vaccination was the authors' suggestion.

V dropped 5 bases and J dropped 8; count of bases not matched to a gene: 6. CDR1 is MRHNA, CDR2 SNTAGT, per germline. This CDR3 has 13 amino acids. This clonotype was seen only a few times. The antigen is not known. TCRdb reanalysed the RT-PCR reads using MiXCR and keeps one entry per CDR3 protein. The sample has around 850,000 distinct CDR3 sequences, approximately 18% seen once. This TCR derives from a man aged 45-65 years who received an inactivated influenza vaccine. The sequencing used PBMCs from blood, collected roughly 5 days after vaccination. The gene calls are TRBV6-4 and TRBJ2-1; 7 positions match TRBD1. In DNA form, the CDR3 reads TGTGCCAGCAGTCAAGGGGGCCCGTATGAGCAGTTCTTC. Its protein is CASSQGGPYEQFF.